This TCR beta chain was sequenced during a study of shared clonotypes between healthy human individuals (TCRdb year 2020). Background for the entire study: The cohort included a few men and a couple of women between 18 and 49 years of age. Per donor, three plates each were used for CD4 naive and CD4 memory, two for CD8 naive, and one for CD8 memory. Blood TCR repertoires of five healthy adults were deeply sequenced to estimate repertoire size and the extent of clonotype sharing between individuals. To increase sequencing depth and limit assay-specific biases, different laboratories used diverse techniques to prepare libraries and sequence TCR repertoires. Leukapheresis yielded between about 0.85 and 9 billion PBMCs per donor. Summary of the overall study and its limitations: Even with the large sequencing depth, rarefaction of the sorted-subset datasets indicated that sequencing was incomplete. Because the study included a small number of donors, the genetic and exposure-history diversity represented was limited. Based on pairwise subsampling, the degree of clonotype sharing among donors was expected to be affected by sequencing depth. Estimated clonotype richness was generally larger for naive than for memory subsets. Clonotypes shared by all four sorted-subset donors showed higher generation probabilities than non-shared clonotypes. Sharing across a few donors was observed for approximately 4.6% of naive CD4, around 3.5% of naive CD8, 2% to 2.5% of memory CD4, and over 0.3% of memory CD8 clonotypes. Sampling was limited to blood, and TCR repertoires in tissue likely differ from TCR repertoires in blood.

CD8 naive samples were CD45RO-negative cells positively selected for CCR7, giving a CD45RA+CCR7+ population that excluded TemRA cells. The donors were healthy, HIV-negative adults who had no recently reported acute infections or vaccinations. Only Caucasian adults living in Nashville, Tennessee, USA were represented among the donors. After blood collection by leukapheresis, PBMCs were isolated using Ficoll-Histopaque density gradient centrifugation and then cryopreserved in the vapor phase of liquid nitrogen. Analytical flow cytometry was used to check the purity and quantity of every magnetically sorted T cell population. Genomic DNA was isolated from every sorted fraction and measured by UV absorbance on a Nanodrop 2000c. Using the deep immunoSEQ assay, TCR CDR3 regions were amplified from genomic DNA by multiplex PCR. Extracted genomic DNA from each cell subset was distributed evenly across all wells of several immunoSEQ 96-well plates, and each plate was treated as a replicate. For sorted subsets, approximately 190 ng of genomic DNA, equivalent to 30,000 or so T cell genomes, went into each replicate PCR. Purified libraries were measured with a Qubit 3.0 fluorometer, size-checked on a Bioanalyzer 2100, and measured again with the KAPA Library Quantification kit. Every immunoSEQ 96-well plate was sequenced on a dedicated single-read 150-cycle Illumina NextSeq 550 flow cell. In the source study's methods: Because only junctional sequences without quality scores were contained in the immunoSEQ output, filtering matching that applied to full-length reads could not be performed. Sequences were annotated with PyIR, a Python wrapper for IgBLAST v1.9, using IMGT germline references to assign V/J genes and CDR3. Any read was removed if the V/J assignment was weak (E-value above 1e-6), the CDR3 was missing, or the read contained stop codons, out-of-frame junctions, or ambiguous translated residues. V3J clonotypes were defined as sequences sharing the same inferred V gene, J gene, and CDR3 amino acid sequence. To compute the percentage overlap between repertoires, the number of shared unique clonotypes was divided by the size of the smaller repertoire. Repertoire richness was assessed with RTK rarefaction, the Chao1 estimator, and Recon v2.1 estimates of unobserved clonotypes. OLGA was used to compute generation probabilities for all TCRbeta clonotypes that the gDNA method yielded from a handful of donors. TCRdb obtained this table from immuneACCESS and retained in-frame rearrangements with V and J assigned. These tables miss some clones; where compared with another copy, unresolved V genes account for less than half of the shortfall, and the remainder is unexplained. The V and J calls and the clone size are those of that table, but D and trimming were determined from the DNA. For this sample the table gives around 2,000,000 clones, of which about 95% were detected only once. The ten most abundant clones make up 1% to 1.5% of the sample.

About this clone itself: What antigen it recognizes has not been identified. Base qualities were left out, and no much larger clone turns up one base away.

V loses 3 bases, J loses 6 bases, and the germline ends lie 15 bases apart. The CDR3 has 14 amino acids, counting the end cysteine and phenylalanine. Only the CDR3 part of the read is kept: 42 bases, read in frame from the first base. CDR1 and CDR2 were assigned from the germline V gene as MGHDK and SYGVNS. Recombination linked TRBV25-1 to TRBJ2-7; no confident D gene assignment can be made. The sequencing input was naive CD8+ T cells sorted from blood. The cell subset or site label here, explained by the study, means: CD45RA+CCR7+. The receptor was isolated from a man younger than 35 in good health. The CDR3 reads CASSEAVSPLEQYF. The nucleotide sequence is TGTGCCAGCAGTGAGGCTGTTAGTCCCCTCGAGCAGTACTTC.